This is a list of T cell receptor beta chains from one sample in a study of blood T cell repertoires in COVID-19. Generated by immunoSEQ multiplex PCR, the TCRdb table keeps only in-frame clones and is missing some. The table shows roughly 150,000 clones, with roughly 87% occurring only once. Sequencing was done on a sample of PBMCs or T cells enriched from blood (not recorded which). These receptors were obtained from a woman between 35 and 50 years old who had been exposed to COVID-19. Both conserved end residues are part of each CDR3. Each record gives: J gene, CDR3 length, clone size, D gene, V gene, CDR3 DNA, CDR3 protein. D genes are given only for firm matches. Clone size is given for some rows only: seen once, a few or many times, or a class if the clone is expanded.

j_gene: TRBJ1-5; len: 15; abundance: NA; d_gene: TRBD1; v_gene: TRBV10-3; CDR3nt: TGTGCCATCAGCCCGGGACAGGATAGCAATCAGCCCCAGCATTTT; CDR3aa: CAISPGQDSNQPQHF
j_gene: TRBJ1-2; len: 15; abundance: once; d_gene: NA; v_gene: TRBV29-1; CDR3nt: TGCAGCGTTGAAGATATTGGTTGGACCGGGAATGGCTACACCTTC; CDR3aa: CSVEDIGWTGNGYTF
j_gene: TRBJ1-1; len: 12; abundance: once; d_gene: NA; v_gene: TRBV9; CDR3nt: TGTGCCAGCAGCCCTCGGGACACTGAAGCTTTCTTT; CDR3aa: CASSPRDTEAFF
j_gene: TRBJ1-4; len: 16; abundance: NA; d_gene: TRBD1; v_gene: TRBV5-1; CDR3nt: TGCGCCAGCAGTGGTGGACAGGGGGCAACTAATGAAAAACTGTTTTTT; CDR3aa: CASSGGQGATNEKLFF
j_gene: TRBJ2-2; len: 16; abundance: medium-sized; d_gene: NA; v_gene: TRBV14; CDR3nt: TGTGCCAGCAGCCAAGATGGCGGCTGGGTCACCGGGGAGCTGTTTTTT; CDR3aa: CASSQDGGWVTGELFF
j_gene: TRBJ2-7; len: 16; abundance: NA; d_gene: NA; v_gene: TRBV14; CDR3nt: TGTGCCAGCAGCCAAGATAACATTTATCGAACCTACGAGCAGTACTTC; CDR3aa: CASSQDNIYRTYEQYF
j_gene: TRBJ2-1; len: 16; abundance: NA; d_gene: NA; v_gene: TRBV3-1/TRBV3-2; CDR3nt: TGTGCCAGCAGCCCCCTATTAGCAGGACTTTACAATGAGCAGTTCTTC; CDR3aa: CASSPLLAGLYNEQFF
j_gene: TRBJ1-5; len: 17; abundance: NA; d_gene: NA; v_gene: TRBV21-1; CDR3nt: TGTGCCAGCAGCTCTCACAGGGGGCGCGTCCCCAATCAGCCCCAGCATTTT; CDR3aa: CASSSHRGRVPNQPQHF
j_gene: TRBJ2-4; len: 13; abundance: NA; d_gene: NA; v_gene: TRBV28; CDR3nt: TGTGCCAGCAGTTTTTATTCGGAAAACATTCAGTACTTC; CDR3aa: CASSFYSENIQYF
j_gene: TRBJ2-3; len: 18; abundance: NA; d_gene: TRBD2; v_gene: TRBV27; CDR3nt: TGTGCCAGCAGCTTGGGCCTAGCGGGAGTGGGGCGCACAGATACGCAGTATTTT; CDR3aa: CASSLGLAGVGRTDTQYF
j_gene: TRBJ2-3; len: 16; abundance: NA; d_gene: NA; v_gene: TRBV9; CDR3nt: TGTGCCAGCAGCGTCCAAGCGGGTGGACCCACAGATACGCAGTATTTT; CDR3aa: CASSVQAGGPTDTQYF
j_gene: TRBJ1-2; len: 15; abundance: few; d_gene: NA; v_gene: TRBV6-1; CDR3nt: TGTGCCAGCAGTGATTGGCTCTTATCCAACTATGGCTACACCTTC; CDR3aa: CASSDWLLSNYGYTF
j_gene: TRBJ1-2; len: 13; abundance: NA; d_gene: NA; v_gene: TRBV28; CDR3nt: TGTGCCAGCAGTTTCAGGGCTTACTATGGCTACACCTTC; CDR3aa: CASSFRAYYGYTF
j_gene: TRBJ1-4; len: 16; abundance: once; d_gene: TRBD1; v_gene: TRBV4-1; CDR3nt: TGCGCCAGCAGCCAAGATAAAGGGACAGGGTTTGAAAAACTGTTTTTT; CDR3aa: CASSQDKGTGFEKLFF
j_gene: TRBJ2-2; len: 17; abundance: NA; d_gene: NA; v_gene: TRBV18; CDR3nt: TGTGCCAGCTCAACTTCGGGAGGGGGCATCGGAACCGGGGAGCTGTTTTTT; CDR3aa: CASSTSGGGIGTGELFF
j_gene: TRBJ1-1; len: 13; abundance: NA; d_gene: NA; v_gene: TRBV6-2/TRBV6-3; CDR3nt: TGTGCCAGCAGTTACGGAGGGGCAAACCAAGCTTTCTTT; CDR3aa: CASSYGGANQAFF
j_gene: TRBJ1-4; len: 10; abundance: NA; d_gene: NA; v_gene: TRBV20-1; CDR3nt: TGCAGAAGAGAAAATGAAAAACTGTTTTTT; CDR3aa: CRRENEKLFF
j_gene: TRBJ2-7; len: 14; abundance: NA; d_gene: NA; v_gene: TRBV4-3; CDR3nt: TGCGCCAGCAGCAAGGGAGAATTGGGCTACGAGCAGTACTTC; CDR3aa: CASSKGELGYEQYF
j_gene: TRBJ2-1; len: 14; abundance: NA; d_gene: NA; v_gene: TRBV3-1/TRBV3-2; CDR3nt: TGTGCCAGCAGCCAAGATTGGTCTAACAATGAGCAGTTCTTC; CDR3aa: CASSQDWSNNEQFF
j_gene: TRBJ1-4; len: 15; abundance: NA; d_gene: TRBD1; v_gene: TRBV5-1; CDR3nt: TGCGCCACCATGGAAGGGGACAGGGGTAATGAAAAACTGTTTTTT; CDR3aa: CATMEGDRGNEKLFF
j_gene: TRBJ2-2; len: 14; abundance: NA; d_gene: TRBD1; v_gene: TRBV6-5; CDR3nt: TGTGCCAGCAGGGGGGACAGGATTACCGGGGAGCTGTTTTTT; CDR3aa: CASRGDRITGELFF
j_gene: TRBJ2-7; len: 16; abundance: NA; d_gene: TRBD2; v_gene: TRBV9; CDR3nt: TGTGCCAGCAGCCCTTTCGGGCGGGAGGGCCGAAACGAGCAGTACTTC; CDR3aa: CASSPFGREGRNEQYF
j_gene: TRBJ1-2; len: 14; abundance: NA; d_gene: NA; v_gene: TRBV10-3; CDR3nt: TGTGCCATCACCGATGGGACACCGAACTATGGCTACACCTTC; CDR3aa: CAITDGTPNYGYTF
j_gene: TRBJ2-3; len: 19; abundance: NA; d_gene: TRBD2; v_gene: TRBV7-9; CDR3nt: TGTGCCAGCAGCCTACCCGGGACTAGCGGGATTTTTCGCACAGATACGCAGTATTTT; CDR3aa: CASSLPGTSGIFRTDTQYF
j_gene: TRBJ1-1; len: 15; abundance: NA; d_gene: NA; v_gene: TRBV18; CDR3nt: TGTGCCAGCTCACCACAAGGGGGGGGGAACACTGAAGCTTTCTTT; CDR3aa: CASSPQGGGNTEAFF
j_gene: TRBJ2-5; len: 13; abundance: NA; d_gene: NA; v_gene: TRBV19; CDR3nt: TGTGCCAGTAGTCAGCAGTCGCGGGGGACCCAGTACTTC; CDR3aa: CASSQQSRGTQYF
j_gene: TRBJ2-2; len: 16; abundance: NA; d_gene: TRBD2; v_gene: TRBV4-3; CDR3nt: TGCGCCAGCAGCCAGGCACTAGCGGGAGGGACCGGGGAGCTGTTTTTT; CDR3aa: CASSQALAGGTGELFF
j_gene: TRBJ2-2; len: 16; abundance: NA; d_gene: TRBD1; v_gene: TRBV11-2; CDR3nt: TGTGCCAGCAGCTCCCTCACAGGGGTCGGCACCGGGGAGCTGTTTTTT; CDR3aa: CASSSLTGVGTGELFF
j_gene: TRBJ1-3; len: 13; abundance: NA; d_gene: NA; v_gene: TRBV27; CDR3nt: TGTGCCAGCAGTGACAGAACCCGAAACACCATATATTTT; CDR3aa: CASSDRTRNTIYF
j_gene: TRBJ2-1; len: 20; abundance: NA; d_gene: TRBD2; v_gene: TRBV14; CDR3nt: TGTGCCAGCAGTCCCGGGGTAGCGGGGGGCCTATCGAGCTCCTACAATGAGCAGTTCTTC; CDR3aa: CASSPGVAGGLSSSYNEQFF
j_gene: TRBJ2-2; len: 12; abundance: few; d_gene: NA; v_gene: TRBV5-6; CDR3nt: TGTGCCAGCAGCGTAAACACCGGGGAGCTGTTTTTT; CDR3aa: CASSVNTGELFF
j_gene: TRBJ2-3; len: 14; abundance: NA; d_gene: TRBD2; v_gene: TRBV28; CDR3nt: TGTGCCAGCAGTTTGGGAGGGGGCACAGATACGCAGTATTTT; CDR3aa: CASSLGGGTDTQYF
j_gene: TRBJ1-1; len: 15; abundance: once; d_gene: NA; v_gene: TRBV4-1; CDR3nt: TGCGCCAGCAGCCAAGATGGGCAGCCGAACACTGAAGCTTTCTTT; CDR3aa: CASSQDGQPNTEAFF
j_gene: TRBJ2-3; len: 14; abundance: NA; d_gene: TRBD1; v_gene: TRBV20-1; CDR3nt: TGCAGTGCTAGTGGCAGGGGGAGAACAGATACGCAGTATTTT; CDR3aa: CSASGRGRTDTQYF
j_gene: TRBJ2-7; len: 14; abundance: NA; d_gene: NA; v_gene: TRBV5-1; CDR3nt: TGCGCCAGCAGCTCGCTCCGCGTTCCCTACGAGCAGTACTTC; CDR3aa: CASSSLRVPYEQYF
j_gene: TRBJ2-7; len: 15; abundance: NA; d_gene: NA; v_gene: TRBV6-1; CDR3nt: TGTGCCAGCAGTGAAGGCGCTAGCGAATCCTACGAGCAGTACTTC; CDR3aa: CASSEGASESYEQYF
j_gene: TRBJ1-2; len: 13; abundance: NA; d_gene: TRBD1; v_gene: TRBV6-5; CDR3nt: TGTGCCAGCATGAGGACAGGGTCAGGCGGCTACACCTTC; CDR3aa: CASMRTGSGGYTF
j_gene: TRBJ1-1; len: 12; abundance: NA; d_gene: NA; v_gene: TRBV13; CDR3nt: TGTGCCAGCAGCCGCGCTAACACTGAAGCTTTCTTT; CDR3aa: CASSRANTEAFF
j_gene: TRBJ1-1; len: 14; abundance: NA; d_gene: NA; v_gene: TRBV12-5; CDR3nt: TGTGCTAGTGGTGCCCCGGGACGCGGGAATGAAGCTTTCTTT; CDR3aa: CASGAPGRGNEAFF
j_gene: TRBJ2-3; len: 15; abundance: NA; d_gene: NA; v_gene: TRBV4-1; CDR3nt: TGCGCCAGCAGCCATTTTGTAGCGGGCACAGATACGCAGTATTTT; CDR3aa: CASSHFVAGTDTQYF
j_gene: TRBJ2-1; len: 14; abundance: NA; d_gene: NA; v_gene: TRBV28; CDR3nt: TGTGCCAGCAGTTTATTCGCAGGGGTTGATGAGCAGTTCTTC; CDR3aa: CASSLFAGVDEQFF